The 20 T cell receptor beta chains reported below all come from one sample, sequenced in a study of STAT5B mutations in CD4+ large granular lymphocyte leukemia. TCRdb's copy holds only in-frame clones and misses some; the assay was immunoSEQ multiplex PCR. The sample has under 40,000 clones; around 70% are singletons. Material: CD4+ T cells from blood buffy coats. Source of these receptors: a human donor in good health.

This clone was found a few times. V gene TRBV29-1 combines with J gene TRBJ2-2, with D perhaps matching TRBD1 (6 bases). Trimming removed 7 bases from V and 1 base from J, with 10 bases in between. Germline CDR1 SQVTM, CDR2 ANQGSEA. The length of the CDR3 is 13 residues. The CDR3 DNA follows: TGCAGCGGAGGACAGCAGAACACCGGGGAGCTGTTTTTT. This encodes CSGGQQNTGELFF.

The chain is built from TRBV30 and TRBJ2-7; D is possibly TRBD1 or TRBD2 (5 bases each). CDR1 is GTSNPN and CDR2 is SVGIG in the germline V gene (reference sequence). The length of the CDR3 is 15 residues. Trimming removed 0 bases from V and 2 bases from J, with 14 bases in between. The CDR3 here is CAWSVRGRVAYEQYF. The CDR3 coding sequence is TGTGCCTGGAGTGTACGGGGCAGGGTTGCCTACGAGCAGTACTTC.

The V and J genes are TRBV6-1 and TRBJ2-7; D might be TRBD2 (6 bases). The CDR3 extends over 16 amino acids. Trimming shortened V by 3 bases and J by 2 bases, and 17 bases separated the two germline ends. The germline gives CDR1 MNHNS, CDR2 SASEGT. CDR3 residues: CASSEGLPTGPYEQYF. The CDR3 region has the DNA TGTGCCAGCAGTGAGGGACTCCCCACGGGTCCCTACGAGCAGTACTTC.

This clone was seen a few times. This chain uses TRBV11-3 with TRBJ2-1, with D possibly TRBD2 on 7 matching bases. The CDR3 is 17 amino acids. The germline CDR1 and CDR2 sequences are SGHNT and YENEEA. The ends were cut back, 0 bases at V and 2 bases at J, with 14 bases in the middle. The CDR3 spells CASSLDPGGPTYNEQFF. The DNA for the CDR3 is TGTGCCAGCAGCTTAGATCCCGGGGGGCCAACCTACAATGAGCAGTTCTTC.

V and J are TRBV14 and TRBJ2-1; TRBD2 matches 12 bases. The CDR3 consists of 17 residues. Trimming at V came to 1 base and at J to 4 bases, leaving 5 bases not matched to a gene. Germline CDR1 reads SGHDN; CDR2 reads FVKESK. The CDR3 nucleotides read TGTGCCAGCAGCCAAGGGCGCCTAGCGGGGGGGTACAATGAGCAGTTCTTC. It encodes CASSQGRLAGGYNEQFF.

The CDR3 loop reads CASNPSGGRRNEQFF. The CDR3 bases are TGCGCCAGCAACCCGAGCGGGGGAAGACGAAATGAGCAGTTCTTC. The chain combines TRBV4-1 with TRBJ2-1, with 8 bases lining up with TRBD2. The CDR3 totals 15 residues. V was clipped by 7 bases and J by 7 bases; unmatched bases: 12. The germline gives CDR1 MGHRA, CDR2 YSYEKL.

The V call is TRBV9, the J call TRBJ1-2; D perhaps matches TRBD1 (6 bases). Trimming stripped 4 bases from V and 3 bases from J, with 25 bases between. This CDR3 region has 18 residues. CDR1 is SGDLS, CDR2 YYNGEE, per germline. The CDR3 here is CASSRGEKQGMAYYGYTF. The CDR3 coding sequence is TGTGCCAGCAGCCGAGGGGAGAAACAGGGCATGGCCTACTATGGCTACACCTTC.

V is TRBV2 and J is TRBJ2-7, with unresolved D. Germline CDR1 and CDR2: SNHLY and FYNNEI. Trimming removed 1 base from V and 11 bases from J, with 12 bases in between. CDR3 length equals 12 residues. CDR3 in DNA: TGTGCCAGCAGTGAAGGAGCACATCGTAAGTACTTC. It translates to CASSEGAHRKYF.

CDR3 sequence (DNA): TGCGCCAGCAGCTTGGGGGTGACAACTAATGAAAAACTGTTTTTT. Amino acid sequence: CASSLGVTTNEKLFF. The V call is TRBV5-1, the J call TRBJ1-4; D gene uncertain. V lost 0 bases and J lost 0, with 6 bases in between. Germline loops: CDR1 SGHRS, CDR2 YFSETQ. The CDR3 spans 15 residues.

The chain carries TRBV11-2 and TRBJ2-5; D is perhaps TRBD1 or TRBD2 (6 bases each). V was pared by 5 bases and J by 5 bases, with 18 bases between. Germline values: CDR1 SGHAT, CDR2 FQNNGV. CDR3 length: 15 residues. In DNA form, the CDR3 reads TGTGCCAGCAGCATGCCGGGACGGGGGCTTGAGACCCAGTACTTC. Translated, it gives CASSMPGRGLETQYF. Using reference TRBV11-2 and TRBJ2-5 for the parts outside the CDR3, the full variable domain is EAGVAQSPRYKIIEKRQSVAFWCNPISGHATLYWYQQILGQGPKLLIQFQNNGVVDDSQLPKDRFSAERLKGVDSTLKIQPAKLEDSAVYLCASSMPGRGLETQYFGPGTRLLVL.

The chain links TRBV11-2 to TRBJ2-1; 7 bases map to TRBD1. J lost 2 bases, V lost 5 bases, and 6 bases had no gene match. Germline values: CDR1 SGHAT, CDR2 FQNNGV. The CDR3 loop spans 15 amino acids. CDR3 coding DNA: TGTGCCAGCAGCCCCCTCCAGGGGGCCTACAATGAGCAGTTCTTC. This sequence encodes CASSPLQGAYNEQFF. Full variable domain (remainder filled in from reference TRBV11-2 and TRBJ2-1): EAGVAQSPRYKIIEKRQSVAFWCNPISGHATLYWYQQILGQGPKLLIQFQNNGVVDDSQLPKDRFSAERLKGVDSTLKIQPAKLEDSAVYLCASSPLQGAYNEQFFGPGTRLTVL.

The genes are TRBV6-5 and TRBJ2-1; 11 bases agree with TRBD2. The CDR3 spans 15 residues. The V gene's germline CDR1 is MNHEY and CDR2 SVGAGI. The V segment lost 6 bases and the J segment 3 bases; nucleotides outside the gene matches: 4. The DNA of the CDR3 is TGTGCCAGCAGGGATAGCGGGGGGGTCTACAATGAGCAGTTCTTC. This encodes CASRDSGGVYNEQFF.

The CDR3 region has the DNA TGTGCCAGCTCACGCTCCACTAGCGGGGGGTCCCAAGAGACCCAGTACTTC. The encoded protein is CASSRSTSGGSQETQYF. The chain links TRBV18 to TRBJ2-5; 12 bases are a match to TRBD2. The CDR3 covers 17 residues. Germline loops: CDR1 KGHSH, CDR2 LQKENI. With V trimmed by 4 bases and J by 1 base, 7 bases remained unmatched.

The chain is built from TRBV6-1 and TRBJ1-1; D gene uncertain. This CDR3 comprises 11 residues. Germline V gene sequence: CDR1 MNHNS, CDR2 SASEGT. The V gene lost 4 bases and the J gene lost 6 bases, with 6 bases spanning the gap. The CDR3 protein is CASSAQAEAFF. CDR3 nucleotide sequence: TGTGCCAGCAGTGCCCAGGCTGAAGCTTTCTTT.

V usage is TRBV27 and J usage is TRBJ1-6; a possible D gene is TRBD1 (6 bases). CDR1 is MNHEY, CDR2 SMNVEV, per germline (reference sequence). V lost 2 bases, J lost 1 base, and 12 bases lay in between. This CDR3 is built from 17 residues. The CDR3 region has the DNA TGTGCCAGCAGTTTAACCAGGGGAGATTCCTATAATTCACCCCTCCACTTT. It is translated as CASSLTRGDSYNSPLHF.

DNA of the CDR3: TGTGCCACCAGCAGAGATTACCCCGGGACTAGCGGGGGCACAGATACGCAGTATTTT. This codes for CATSRDYPGTSGGTDTQYF. The chain combines TRBV15 with TRBJ2-3, with 13 bases that match TRBD2. Germline trimming cut 0 bases from V and 1 base from J; bases unmatched to any gene: 7. Germline CDR1 and CDR2: LNHNV and YYDKDF (reference sequence). This CDR3 has 19 amino acids.

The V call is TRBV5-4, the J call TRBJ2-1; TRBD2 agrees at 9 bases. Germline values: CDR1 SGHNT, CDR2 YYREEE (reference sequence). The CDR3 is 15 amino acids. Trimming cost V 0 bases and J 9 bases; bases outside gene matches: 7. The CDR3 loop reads CASSLGASGEVEQFF. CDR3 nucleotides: TGTGCCAGCAGCTTGGGGGCTAGCGGGGAGGTTGAGCAGTTCTTC.

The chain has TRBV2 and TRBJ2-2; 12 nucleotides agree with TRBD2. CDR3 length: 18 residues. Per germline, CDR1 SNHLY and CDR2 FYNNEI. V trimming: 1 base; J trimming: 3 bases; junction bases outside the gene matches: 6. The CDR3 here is CASSEGLLAGGDTGELFF. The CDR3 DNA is TGTGCCAGCAGTGAAGGGTTGCTAGCGGGGGGGGACACCGGGGAGCTGTTTTTT. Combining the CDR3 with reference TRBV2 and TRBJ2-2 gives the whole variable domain EPEVTQTPSHQVTQMGQEVILRCVPISNHLYFYWYRQILGQKVEFLVSFYNNEISEKSEIFDDQFSVERPDGSNFTLKIRSTKLEDSAMYFCASSEGLLAGGDTGELFFGEGSRLTVL.

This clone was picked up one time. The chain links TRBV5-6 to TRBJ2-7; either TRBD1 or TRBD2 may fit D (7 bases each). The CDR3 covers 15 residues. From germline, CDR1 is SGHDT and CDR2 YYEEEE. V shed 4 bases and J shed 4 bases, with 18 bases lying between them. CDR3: CASSPGGGGEYEQYF. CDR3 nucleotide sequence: TGTGCCAGCAGCCCCGGGGGAGGGGGCGAGTACGAGCAGTACTTC.

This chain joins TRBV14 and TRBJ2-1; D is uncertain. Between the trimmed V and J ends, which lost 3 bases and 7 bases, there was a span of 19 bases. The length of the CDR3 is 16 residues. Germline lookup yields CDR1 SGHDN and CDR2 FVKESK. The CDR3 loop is CASSQWLPSAANEQFF. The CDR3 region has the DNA TGTGCCAGCAGCCAGTGGTTGCCCTCTGCGGCGAATGAGCAGTTCTTC.